This T cell receptor (beta chain) was profiled in a study of blood T cell repertoires in COVID-19. Original analysis: The authors estimated nucleated cell counts from reference gene primer amplification. Assay used: immunoSEQ multiplex PCR; TCRdb lists only in-frame clones, some missing. The V and J calls and clone size come from that table; D and trimming were worked out from the DNA. Among approximately 170,000 clones listed, approximately 90% were seen once. V dropped 5 bases and J dropped 5; count of bases not matched to a gene: 3. CDR1 and CDR2 from the germline V gene are SGHVS and FNYEAQ. There are 13 residues in the CDR3.

The TCR sequence derives from a man aged 60 to 75 with acute or convalescent COVID-19. The chain has TRBV7-6 and TRBJ2-3, with 8 bases that match TRBD1. The sample was peripheral blood. The CDR3 protein is CASSRDRGDTQYF. As DNA, the CDR3 is TGTGCCAGCAGCCGAGACAGGGGAGATACGCAGTATTTT. Variable domain in full (rest from reference TRBV7-6 and TRBJ2-3): GAGVSQSPRYKVTKRGQDVALRCDPISGHVSLYWYRQALGQGPEFLTYFNYEAQQDKSGLPNDRFSAERPEGSISTLTIQRTEQRDSAMYRCASSRDRGDTQYFGPGTRLTVL.